Listed below are T cell receptor beta chains from one sample, sequenced in a study of PD-1 blockade in classical Hodgkin lymphoma. Repertoires were generated with immunoSEQ multiplex PCR, while TCRdb's copy carries only in-frame clones and drops some. The data contain fewer than 55,000 clones, around 78% of them singletons. The sequencing used peripheral blood mononuclear cells (PBMCs), collected before the fourth cycle of nivolumab. The receptor source for this set is a human donor with classical Hodgkin lymphoma. The CDR3 runs from the conserved cysteine through the conserved F or W. The D gene is left open where the match is weak. A row's size may be missing; if present it is once, few, many or a size class.

size	V	length	J	D	CDR3	DNA
-	TRBV6-1	15	TRBJ2-1	-	CASSAAGERRNEQFF	TGTGCCAGCAGTGCAGCAGGAGAGCGAAGAAATGAGCAGTTCTTC
-	TRBV6-5	13	TRBJ1-2	-	CASRRPANYGYTF	TGTGCCAGCAGACGACCAGCTAACTATGGCTACACCTTC
-	TRBV14	14	TRBJ2-3	-	CASSQGSAQGTQYF	TGTGCCAGCAGCCAAGGGTCTGCGCAGGGCACGCAGTATTTT
-	TRBV7-3	16	TRBJ2-2	TRBD2	CASSSPSGGLTGELFF	TGTGCCAGCAGCTCCCCTAGCGGGGGCCTCACCGGGGAGCTGTTTTTT
-	TRBV29-1	14	TRBJ1-2	-	CSVEDPVANYGYTF	TGCAGCGTTGAAGATCCAGTTGCTAACTATGGCTACACCTTC
-	TRBV11-3	15	TRBJ1-1	TRBD1	CASSSRTGGFSEAFF	TGTGCCAGCAGCAGCCGGACAGGGGGCTTCTCTGAAGCTTTCTTT
-	TRBV12-5	15	TRBJ1-3	TRBD1	CASGLGQGKRNTIYF	TGTGCTAGTGGGTTGGGACAGGGAAAAAGAAACACCATATATTTT
once	TRBV5-4	15	TRBJ1-5	-	CASTSLASSNQPQHF	TGTGCCAGCACCTCCTTGGCCAGCTCCAATCAGCCCCAGCATTTT
-	TRBV27	18	TRBJ2-7	TRBD1	CASSPGTGGMGNSYEQYF	TGTGCCAGCAGTCCCGGGACAGGGGGCATGGGAAACTCCTACGAGCAGTACTTC
-	TRBV2	12	TRBJ2-7	-	CASTDSTYEQYF	TGTGCCAGCACTGACTCCACCTACGAGCAGTACTTC
once	TRBV7-9	15	TRBJ1-2	-	CASSLDTGASYGYTF	TGTGCCAGCAGCTTAGATACGGGGGCGAGCTATGGCTACACCTTC
-	TRBV29-1	10	TRBJ1-2	-	CSVDTIGYTF	TGCAGCGTTGATACCATCGGCTACACCTTC
-	TRBV7-2	18	TRBJ2-6	-	CASRSSGTDFSGANVLTF	TGTGCCAGCAGGTCTTCCGGGACGGATTTCTCTGGGGCCAACGTCCTGACTTTC
-	TRBV19	13	TRBJ1-5	TRBD1	CVSSPDRGQPQHF	TGTGTCAGTAGTCCGGACAGGGGTCAGCCCCAGCATTTT
-	TRBV5-1	13	TRBJ2-1	-	CASQLISYNEQFF	TGCGCCAGCCAATTAATATCCTACAATGAGCAGTTCTTC
-	TRBV7-9	14	TRBJ2-3	-	CASSLAGATDTQYF	TGTGCCAGCAGCTTAGCGGGGGCCACAGATACGCAGTATTTT
-	TRBV18	18	TRBJ1-2	TRBD1	CASSPPGQGRSPIYGYTF	TGTGCCAGCTCACCACCGGGACAGGGGCGTTCGCCAATCTATGGCTACACCTTC
-	TRBV6-1	17	TRBJ1-2	TRBD1	CASSELILDRGDYGYTF	TGTGCCAGCAGTGAGCTAATCCTGGACAGGGGGGACTATGGCTACACCTTC
-	TRBV19	14	TRBJ1-2	-	CASSIAGAAYGYTF	TGTGCCAGTAGTATCGCGGGGGCCGCCTATGGCTACACCTTC
few	TRBV5-4	13	TRBJ2-7	TRBD1	CASSAGTGGEQYF	TGTGCCAGCAGCGCCGGGACAGGGGGCGAGCAGTACTTC
-	TRBV7-2	12	TRBJ2-3	-	CASSLTRNTQYF	TGTGCCAGCAGCTTAACGAGAAATACGCAGTATTTT
-	TRBV7-2	15	TRBJ1-1	-	CASSPGGVLGTEAFF	TGTGCCAGCAGTCCGGGAGGGGTGTTAGGCACTGAAGCTTTCTTT
few	TRBV6-1	15	TRBJ1-4	-	CASSEARGGVEKLFF	TGTGCCAGCAGTGAAGCCCGGGGAGGGGTCGAAAAACTGTTTTTT
-	TRBV6-6	11	TRBJ2-1	TRBD2	CASSGGVEQFF	TGTGCCAGCAGCGGGGGGGTGGAGCAGTTCTTC
few	TRBV19	13	TRBJ1-2	TRBD1	CASMFSTGRGYTF	TGTGCCAGTATGTTTTCGACAGGGCGTGGGTACACCTTC
-	TRBV7-2	15	TRBJ2-7	TRBD2	CASSLGGSGGLEQYF	TGTGCCAGCAGCTTAGGAGGCAGCGGGGGCCTCGAGCAGTACTTC
-	TRBV7-3	13	TRBJ1-2	-	CASSLNGGGGYTF	TGTGCCAGCAGCTTAAACGGGGGCGGTGGCTACACCTTC
-	TRBV7-2	13	TRBJ1-2	-	CASSRDANYGYTF	TGTGCCAGCAGCCGGGACGCTAACTATGGCTACACCTTC
medium-sized	TRBV30	13	TRBJ1-1	-	CAWSVLSDGEAFF	TGTGCCTGGAGTGTACTATCAGACGGAGAAGCTTTCTTT
-	TRBV7-8	13	TRBJ1-4	TRBD1	CASTPGGDEKLFF	TGTGCCAGCACACCAGGGGGTGATGAAAAACTGTTTTTT
once	TRBV7-3	12	TRBJ2-3	-	CASSLSPDTQYF	TGTGCCAGCAGCTTAAGCCCAGATACGCAGTATTTT
-	TRBV7-2	16	TRBJ2-3	-	CASSPPGSRSTDTQYF	TGTGCCAGCAGCCCTCCCGGGAGCCGGAGCACAGATACGCAGTATTTT
-	TRBV28	15	TRBJ1-5	-	CASSFRQISNQPQHF	TGTGCCAGCAGTTTCCGACAGATTAGCAATCAGCCCCAGCATTTT
-	TRBV30	13	TRBJ1-2	-	CAWSVRVSGGYTF	TGTGCCTGGAGTGTACGAGTTTCGGGGGGCTACACCTTC
-	TRBV2	14	TRBJ2-1	-	CASSDGVARSEQFF	TGTGCCAGCAGTGATGGGGTGGCGAGGAGTGAGCAGTTCTTC
-	TRBV6-1	13	TRBJ2-7	-	CASSESGGNEQYF	TGTGCCAGCAGTGAATCGGGTGGAAACGAGCAGTACTTC
once	TRBV11-3	13	TRBJ2-5	-	CASSLTVQETQYF	TGTGCCAGCAGCTTAACAGTACAAGAGACCCAGTACTTC
-	TRBV10-3	14	TRBJ2-7	TRBD1	CAIRPTGNTYEQYF	TGTGCCATCAGACCGACAGGGAACACCTACGAGCAGTACTTC
-	TRBV5-1	15	TRBJ2-6	-	CASSYGSSGANVLTF	TGCGCCAGCAGCTACGGGTCCTCTGGGGCCAACGTCCTGACTTTC
-	TRBV19	16	TRBJ1-4	TRBD1	CASSRPSGGDVVKLFF	TGTGCCAGTAGTAGACCTTCAGGGGGCGACGTGGTAAAACTGTTTTTT
-	TRBV7-9	14	TRBJ2-5	-	CASSFRSLGETQYF	TGTGCCAGCAGCTTCAGGAGTCTTGGGGAGACCCAGTACTTC
-	TRBV6-5	16	TRBJ2-3	TRBD2	CASSYRASGGPDTQYF	TGTGCCAGCAGTTACCGCGCTAGCGGGGGACCAGATACGCAGTATTTT
-	TRBV21-1	22	TRBJ2-7	-	CASSTQTGAAGQIAPPSYEQYF	TGTGCCAGCAGCACGCAAACAGGGGCAGCGGGACAAATAGCCCCCCCCTCCTACGAGCAGTACTTC
-	TRBV6-6	14	TRBJ1-2	TRBD1	CASRPPGQVSFYTF	TGTGCCAGCAGACCCCCGGGACAGGTTTCTTTCTACACCTTC
-	TRBV25-1	16	TRBJ1-6	-	CASSEGVSSYNSPLHF	TGTGCCAGCAGTGAGGGGGTGAGCTCCTATAATTCACCCCTCCACTTT
once	TRBV7-3	16	TRBJ2-5	TRBD2	CASSPGGSGGGETQYF	TGTGCCAGCAGCCCGGGAGGTAGCGGGGGAGGTGAGACCCAGTACTTC
-	TRBV7-2	14	TRBJ2-7	-	CASSLSGPIYEQYF	TGTGCCAGCAGCCTCTCAGGCCCAATTTACGAGCAGTACTTC
-	TRBV7-2	13	TRBJ2-1	TRBD2	CASSRRLASEQFF	TGTGCCAGCAGCAGGAGACTAGCCAGTGAGCAGTTCTTC
once	TRBV7-9	13	TRBJ1-6	TRBD1	CASSQGVDSPLHF	TGTGCCAGCAGCCAGGGGGTGGATTCACCCCTCCACTTT
-	TRBV9	15	TRBJ2-1	TRBD2	CASSAGTSGTNEQFF	TGTGCCAGCAGCGCAGGGACTAGCGGGACCAATGAGCAGTTCTTC
few	TRBV7-3	17	TRBJ2-6	TRBD2	CASSYAGGPSGANVLTF	TGTGCCAGCAGCTACGCGGGGGGGCCCTCTGGGGCCAACGTCCTGACTTTC
-	TRBV5-1	14	TRBJ1-5	-	CASGEGGPHQPQHF	TGCGCCAGCGGGGAGGGGGGACCGCATCAGCCCCAGCATTTT
-	TRBV9	14	TRBJ2-3	-	CASSPAGATDTQYF	TGTGCCAGCAGCCCTGCGGGGGCCACAGATACGCAGTATTTT
-	TRBV2	13	TRBJ2-5	-	CASRGGGQETQYF	TGTGCCAGCAGAGGTGGGGGGCAAGAGACCCAGTACTTC
-	TRBV4-3	13	TRBJ1-5	TRBD1	CASSPGQGRPQHF	TGCGCCAGCAGCCCGGGACAGGGACGGCCCCAGCATTTT
once	TRBV7-9	13	TRBJ1-5	-	CASSQQVGQPQHF	TGTGCCAGCAGCCAACAGGTGGGTCAGCCCCAGCATTTT
-	TRBV4-3	17	TRBJ1-1	-	CASSQDGGWGRGTEAFF	TGCGCCAGCAGCCAAGATGGGGGCTGGGGCCGGGGCACTGAAGCTTTCTTT
-	TRBV6-6	13	TRBJ1-4	-	CASKSFSSEKLFF	TGTGCCAGCAAAAGCTTTAGTAGTGAAAAACTGTTTTTT
-	TRBV7-2	11	TRBJ1-1	-	CASSSNTEAFF	TGTGCCAGCAGCTCGAACACTGAAGCTTTCTTT